This TCR beta chain was recovered during a study of T cells in Graves' hyperthyroidism and ophthalmopathy. Germline-derived CDR1 and CDR2 are SGHAT and FQNNGV. The CDR3 extends over 16 amino acids. J was trimmed by 0 bases and V by 1 base; bases with no gene match: 6. This clonotype was observed many times. Authors of the study amplified TCR beta CDR3 regions from RNA transcripts. RT-PCR in the first round (using the HTBI primer set) targeted the TCR CDR3. TCRdb called the multiplex PCR reads again in MiXCR, with one record for every CDR3 protein. Of hundreds of thousands of distinct CDR3 sequences in the sample, roughly 14% were seen once.

This TCR came from a man aged 18 to 35 with Graves' ophthalmopathy. The sequenced sample consisted of blood. This rearrangement joins TRBV11-2 to TRBJ2-7, with TRBD2 matching 7 bases. The CDR3 region has the DNA TGTGCCAGCAGCTTAGGGTCCGGGGGGTCCTCCTACGAGCAGTACTTC. This codes for CASSLGSGGSSYEQYF.